Included here is one T cell receptor beta chain sequence, with context. Its antigen is not known. This sample is drawn from a study of cytomegalovirus exposure and HLA in healthy donors. Per the germline V gene, CDR1 is SGDLS and CDR2 is YYNGEE. This CDR3 region has 13 residues. The V gene lost 0 bases and the J gene lost 8 bases, with 9 bases spanning the gap. The PCR used 60 Vbeta and 13 Jbeta primers. TCRdb's copy holds only in-frame clones and misses some; the assay was immunoSEQ multiplex PCR. The data show around 230,000 clones, with around 80% seen just once and about 0.47% held by the top ten. Broader study findings: In a later analysis, at a false discovery rate of 0.05, 15,000 to 20,000 TCR beta sequences were associated with HLA alleles. High specificity and sensitivity for cytomegalovirus status were reported for the classifier. Excluded were some V segments that proved indistinguishable, including TRBV6-2 and TRBV6-3. Equally common other TCR beta chains were less clonally expanded than HLA-associated ones, a later analysis found.

The specimen sequenced was PBMCs. The chain links TRBV9 to TRBJ1-5, with no clear D. This sequence was found in a boy aged 5 to 17 in good health and CMV-seronegative. CDR3 amino acids: CASSVGLSKPQHF. DNA of the CDR3: TGTGCCAGCAGCGTAGGCCTATCGAAGCCCCAGCATTTT. The variable domain in full, completed from reference TRBV9 and TRBJ1-5, reads DSGVTQTPKHLITATGQRVTLRCSPRSGDLSVYWYQQSLDQGLQFLIQYYNGEERAKGNILERFSAQQFPDLHSELNLSSLELGDSALYFCASSVGLSKPQHFGDGTRLSIL.